The next 17 T cell receptor beta chains were all read from a single sample in a study of Graves' ophthalmopathy and Graves' hyperthyroidism. The authors amplified TCR beta CDR3 regions from RNA transcripts. The first-round RT-PCR employed HTBI primers together with the Qiagen OneStep RT-PCR kit. A multiplex PCR was then performed as the second round. TCRdb called the multiplex PCR reads again in MiXCR, with one record for every CDR3 protein. The data hold more than 40,000 distinct CDR3 sequences, with around 45% observed a single time. The sequenced sample was peripheral blood. These receptors were obtained from an adult man with Graves' ophthalmopathy.

CDR3 nucleotide sequence: TGTGCCAGCAGCTTAGAAAGGACAGGGCTTACTGAAGCTTTCTTT. Translating it yields CASSLERTGLTEAFF. The rearrangement uses TRBV11-2 and TRBJ1-1; 8 bases map to TRBD1. Per germline, CDR1 SGHAT and CDR2 FQNNGV. The CDR3 is made up of 15 amino acids. V lost 0 bases to trimming and J lost 5 bases; unmatched junction nucleotides: 5.

By share of the sample, this clonotype is medium-sized. The chain is built from TRBV24-1 and TRBJ2-3, with D perhaps TRBD1 (6 bases). Trimming removed 3 bases from V and 0 bases from J, with 12 bases in between. Germline assignment: CDR1 KGHDR and CDR2 SFDVKD. The CDR3 consists of 16 residues. The CDR3 DNA follows: TGTGCCACCAGTGATCGCACAGGGCCGAGCACAGATACGCAGTATTTT. This gives the protein CATSDRTGPSTDTQYF.

In its sample, this clonotype was seen many times. The genes are TRBV3-1 and TRBJ2-5; D possibly uses TRBD1 or TRBD2 (6 bases each). The CDR3 covers 16 residues. V was pared by 0 bases and J by 2 bases, with 13 bases between. CDR1 is LGHDT, CDR2 YNNKEL, per germline (reference sequence). CDR3 sequence reads: CASSQDTGRSQETQYF. The DNA for the CDR3 is TGTGCCAGCAGCCAAGACACAGGGAGGTCACAAGAGACCCAGTACTTC.

This clonotype was counted many times. This chain uses TRBV6-1 with TRBJ1-3; D might be TRBD1 (6 bases). CDR1 MNHNS and CDR2 SASEGT come from the germline V gene. CDR3 length equals 16 residues. V shed 3 bases and J shed 0 bases, with 12 bases lying between them. The chain's CDR3 is CASSDLQGSSGNTIYF. The DNA of the CDR3 is TGTGCCAGCAGTGATTTACAGGGTAGCTCTGGAAACACCATATATTTT.

V gene TRBV10-3 combines with J gene TRBJ1-1; no clear D. The CDR3 contains 16 residues. The germline V gene has CDR1 ENHRY and CDR2 SYGVKD. V was trimmed by 2 bases and J by 0 bases, leaving 13 bases between them. The DNA for the CDR3 is TGTGCCATCAGTGAGAAGATGTCAACCATGAACACTGAAGCTTTCTTT. It is translated as CAISEKMSTMNTEAFF.

This clonotype was counted only a few times. The rearrangement uses TRBV20-1 and TRBJ1-1; a possible D gene is TRBD1 (5 bases). The V end lost 1 base, the J end lost 2 bases, and 14 bases lay between the germline ends. The germline CDR1 and CDR2 sequences are DFQATT and SNEGSKA (reference sequence). This CDR3 has 15 amino acids. DNA for the CDR3: TGCAGTGCTAGAGTAGGCAGGGTGGGAAACACTGAAGCTTTCTTT. Amino acid sequence: CSARVGRVGNTEAFF.

The chain links TRBV24-1 to TRBJ2-7; 8 positions agree with TRBD1. The CDR3 loop spans 14 amino acids. The junction had 6 bases not matched to a gene; V was cut back by 6 bases and J by 3 bases. The germline CDR1 and CDR2 sequences are KGHDR and SFDVKD. CDR3 protein: CATSHGQGLYEQYF. The CDR3 DNA follows: TGTGCCACCAGTCATGGACAGGGACTCTACGAGCAGTACTTC.

This clonotype came up many times. The chain has TRBV5-6 and TRBJ2-4; D tentatively fits TRBD1 or TRBD2 (5 bases each). Germline CDR1 SGHDT, CDR2 YYEEEE. Trimming removed 0 bases from V and 2 bases from J, with 12 bases in between. The CDR3 length is 16 residues. CDR3 loop: CASSLGAGATKNIQYF. CDR3 coding DNA: TGTGCCAGCAGCTTGGGTGCCGGGGCCACCAAAAACATTCAGTACTTC.

This clonotype was counted ten times or more. The genes are TRBV20-1 and TRBJ2-3; D remains ambiguous. The CDR3 sequence is 15 residues long. V lost 1 base, J lost 5 bases, and 16 bases lay in between. Germline CDR1 and CDR2: DFQATT and SNEGSKA (reference sequence). The CDR3 region has the DNA TGCAGTGCTAGAGGCCAGCTCCCCCAAAGAGATACGCAGTATTTT. This gives the protein CSARGQLPQRDTQYF.

With regard to this clonotype: One junction end does not reproduce the germline sequence, and a read error may be involved. The chain carries TRBV10-1 and TRBJ2-3; no definite D call. Judging by the DNA end, TRBJ1-5 fits better; the J call may be wrong. Germline V gene sequence: CDR1 WNHNN, CDR2 SYGVQD (reference sequence). The CDR3 totals 11 residues. CDR3 nucleotides: TGCGCCAACAGTGAGGGAGATACGCAGCATTTT. Translation gives CANSEGDTQHF.

For this clonotype: One end of the junction fails to match germline, which may point to a read error. This chain links TRBV20-1 with TRBJ2-1; TRBD2 might be the D (5 bases). This CDR3 contains 16 residues. Germline V gene data show CDR1 as DFQATT and CDR2 as SNEGSKA (reference sequence). This CDR3 reads CSAREGGASSYNEQFF. The DNA of the CDR3 is TGCAGTGCTCGAGAGGGCGGCGCTAGCTCCTACAATGAGCAGTTCTTC.

This clonotype was seen at least ten times. V usage is TRBV19 and J usage is TRBJ2-3; D may correspond to TRBD1 or TRBD2 (7 bases each). The germline V and J ends were trimmed by 9 bases and 2 bases, with 21 bases remaining between them. Germline V gene sequence: CDR1 LNHDA, CDR2 SQIVND (reference sequence). The CDR3 is made up of 16 amino acids. CDR3 in amino acids: CASEQGGTAYTDTQYF. CDR3 coding DNA: TGTGCCAGCGAGCAGGGAGGGACAGCGTACACAGATACGCAGTATTTT.

The V call is TRBV19, the J call TRBJ2-7; 10 bases line up with TRBD2. CDR1 is LNHDA, CDR2 SQIVND, per germline (reference sequence). This CDR3 is 14 amino acids long. The V and J ends lost 4 bases and 4 bases, in that order; junction bases with no gene match: 4. CDR3 sequence reads: CASSTGLAEYEQYF. CDR3 nucleotide sequence: TGTGCCAGTAGTACTGGACTAGCGGAGTACGAGCAGTACTTC.

This clonotype was seen repeatedly, ten times or more. The chain joins TRBV5-8 to TRBJ2-5; no clear D gene. This CDR3 is 15 amino acids long. Trimming stripped 0 bases from V and 7 bases from J, with 16 bases between. Germline assignment: CDR1 SGHTS and CDR2 YDEGEE. The CDR3 spells CASSLGAVATRTQYF. CDR3 DNA: TGTGCCAGCAGCTTGGGGGCGGTAGCCACCAGGACCCAGTACTTC.

On this clonotype: The junction departs from germline at one end; a sequencing error may be responsible. This chain uses TRBV20-1 with TRBJ1-5; D remains ambiguous. This CDR3 comprises 9 residues. Germline V gene lookup returns CDR1 DFQATT and CDR2 SNEGSKA (reference sequence). The CDR3 DNA reads TGCAGTGCTAGCCCACCCCAGGATTTT. Translated, it gives CSASPPQDF.

The table lists this clonotype with a few counts. V gene TRBV18 combines with J gene TRBJ1-1; weak D call: TRBD1 (5 bases). Germline CDR1 reads KGHSH; CDR2 reads LQKENI. V was trimmed by 2 bases and J by 4 bases, leaving 14 bases between them. The CDR3 loop spans 15 amino acids. This chain's CDR3 is CASSPRRDGITEAFF. In nucleotides, the CDR3 is TGTGCCAGCTCACCAAGAAGGGACGGGATCACTGAAGCTTTCTTT.

A word on this clonotype: A junction end diverges from the germline sequence, so it may reflect a read error. CDR3 nucleotide sequence: TGTGCCACCAGTGCGGGGGCTGGCACGGACGCTTCCTTT. Translation gives CATSAGAGTDASF. This sequence joins TRBV24-1 and TRBJ1-1, with D tentatively TRBD1 (6 bases). This CDR3 comprises 13 residues. The germline V gene has CDR1 KGHDR and CDR2 SFDVKD.